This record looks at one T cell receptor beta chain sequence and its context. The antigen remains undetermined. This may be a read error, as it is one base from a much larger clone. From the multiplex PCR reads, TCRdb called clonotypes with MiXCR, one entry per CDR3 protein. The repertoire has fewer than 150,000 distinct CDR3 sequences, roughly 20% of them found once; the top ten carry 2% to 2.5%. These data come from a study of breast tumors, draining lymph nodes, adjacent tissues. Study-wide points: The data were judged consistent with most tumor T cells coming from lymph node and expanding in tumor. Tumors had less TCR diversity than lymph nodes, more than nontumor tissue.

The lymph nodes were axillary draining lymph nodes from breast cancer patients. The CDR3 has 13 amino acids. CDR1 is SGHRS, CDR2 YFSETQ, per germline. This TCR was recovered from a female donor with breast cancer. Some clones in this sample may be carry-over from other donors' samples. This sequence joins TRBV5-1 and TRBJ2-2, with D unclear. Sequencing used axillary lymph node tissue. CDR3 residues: CPSSPGGAGELFF. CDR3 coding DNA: TGCCCCAGCAGCCCGGGTGGGGCCGGGGAGCTGTTTTTT.